This TCR beta chain was sequenced during a study of cytomegalovirus exposure and HLA in healthy donors. Study in general: Unique TCRs numbering around 80 million, obtained from HLA-typed donors, made up an early data release. Study-wide results and caveats: Reported performance of the classifier showed diagnosis of cytomegalovirus status with high specificity and sensitivity. Judged likely to be a sequencing artifact was a cluster of highly shared sequence variants.

With 60 Vbeta and 13 Jbeta primers, the PCR was carried out. The protocol was immunoSEQ multiplex PCR, while the TCRdb copy is restricted to in-frame clones and leaves out a portion. The sample includes 130,000 to 150,000 clones, approximately 80% seen only once; the top ten take approximately 5.7%. In regard to this clone: What it recognizes is unknown.

CDR1 is MNHEY and CDR2 is SMNVEV in the germline V gene (reference sequence). With 5 bases removed from V and 8 bases from J, the gap between germline ends came to 12 bases. The CDR3 has 12 amino acids. The TCR sequence derives from a man younger than 40 in good health and CMV-seropositive. The sequencing input was PBMCs. This sequence joins TRBV27 and TRBJ1-2; no definite D call. For the CDR3, the DNA is TGTGCCAGCAGTCAGCTCGGAGAGGGCTACACCTTC. This encodes CASSQLGEGYTF.